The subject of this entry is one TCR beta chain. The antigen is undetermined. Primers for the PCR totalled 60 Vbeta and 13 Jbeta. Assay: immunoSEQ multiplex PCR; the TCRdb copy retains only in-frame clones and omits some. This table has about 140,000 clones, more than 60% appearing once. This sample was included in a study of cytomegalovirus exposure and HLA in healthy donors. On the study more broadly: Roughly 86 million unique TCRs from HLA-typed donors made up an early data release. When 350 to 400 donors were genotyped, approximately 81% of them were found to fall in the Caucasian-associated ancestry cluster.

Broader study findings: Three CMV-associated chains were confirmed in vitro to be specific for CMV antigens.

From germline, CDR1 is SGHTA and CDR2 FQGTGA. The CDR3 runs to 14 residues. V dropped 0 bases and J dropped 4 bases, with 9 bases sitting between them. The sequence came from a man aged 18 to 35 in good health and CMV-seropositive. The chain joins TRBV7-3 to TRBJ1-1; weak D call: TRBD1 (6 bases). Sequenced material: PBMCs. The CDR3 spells CASSLTGAGTEAFF. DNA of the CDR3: TGTGCCAGCAGCTTAACGGGGGCGGGCACTGAAGCTTTCTTT.